The clone carrying this T cell receptor (beta chain) was seen only a few times. Its antigen is not identified. The data derive from a study of vaccination and CD4 T cells after COVID-19. The CDR3 is 15 amino acids. Deletions cut 6 bases from V and 8 bases from J, with 22 bases between. CDR1 and CDR2 from the germline V gene are DFQATT and SNEGSKA (reference sequence). Indicated treatment: roughly ten-day PBMC culture with coronavirus spike peptide pools or control peptides (ViraFEST assay). ViraFEST stimulated the growth of antigen-specific T cells using peptide pools and subsequently profiled their TCRs by sequencing. Cultured CD4+ T-cell DNA underwent Oncomine TCR Beta short-read sequencing. Cultures of CD4+ T cells served as the source for extracting genomic DNA. Via MiXCR, TCRdb re-called the PCR reads, giving one row per CDR3 protein. The repertoire consists of 9,500 to 15,000 distinct CDR3 sequences, with approximately 50% occurring once and the leading ten covering approximately 20%.

Sequenced material: CD4+ T cells from blood, cultured in vitro. The receptor's source is a human donor who had recovered from COVID-19. The chain recombines TRBV20-1 with TRBJ2-2; possibly TRBD2 for D (5 bases). CDR3: CSAKRGHPEVGELFF. In DNA, the CDR3 is TGCAGTGCCAAAAGAGGGCATCCAGAGGTTGGGGAGCTGTTTTTT.